This T cell receptor (beta chain) was found in a study of identical twins. With regard to this clonotype: The antigen remains undetermined.

The V end was cut by 3 bases, the J end by 3 bases, with 6 bases between. The CDR3 sequence is 12 residues long. Germline assignment: CDR1 SGHDN and CDR2 FVKESK. Study conclusions and caveats: Alpha sequences that were out-of-frame and twin-shared showed an excess of low generation probability. Clonotypes of the beta chain that were abundant in cord blood carried fewer insertions (memory repertoires showed none).

Template switching introduced a universal primer site, and the cDNA bore unique molecular identifiers. TCRdb re-derived calls from the 5' RACE reads in MiXCR, one entry per CDR3 protein. The sample holds under 250,000 distinct CDR3 sequences; 12% are singletons and the top ten take roughly 3.7%. The data also belong to a second study, concerning yellow fever vaccine responses in identical twins. That work contributes: Twins' T cell vaccine responses reportedly looked partly convergent, partly personalized.

The sample was memory (CD45RO+) T cells sorted from blood. The clonotype comes from a woman between 18 and 30 years old in good health. V is TRBV14 and J is TRBJ2-7; no clear D. For the CDR3, the DNA is TGTGCCAGCAGCCATGGGGTCTACGAGCAGTACTTC. Encoded protein: CASSHGVYEQYF. Full variable domain (outside the CDR3, taken from reference TRBV14 and TRBJ2-7): EAGVTQFPSHSVIEKGQTVTLRCDPISGHDNLYWYRRVMGKEIKFLLHFVKESKQDESGMPNNRFLAERTGGTYSTLKVQPAELEDSGVYFCASSHGVYEQYFGPGTRLTVT.